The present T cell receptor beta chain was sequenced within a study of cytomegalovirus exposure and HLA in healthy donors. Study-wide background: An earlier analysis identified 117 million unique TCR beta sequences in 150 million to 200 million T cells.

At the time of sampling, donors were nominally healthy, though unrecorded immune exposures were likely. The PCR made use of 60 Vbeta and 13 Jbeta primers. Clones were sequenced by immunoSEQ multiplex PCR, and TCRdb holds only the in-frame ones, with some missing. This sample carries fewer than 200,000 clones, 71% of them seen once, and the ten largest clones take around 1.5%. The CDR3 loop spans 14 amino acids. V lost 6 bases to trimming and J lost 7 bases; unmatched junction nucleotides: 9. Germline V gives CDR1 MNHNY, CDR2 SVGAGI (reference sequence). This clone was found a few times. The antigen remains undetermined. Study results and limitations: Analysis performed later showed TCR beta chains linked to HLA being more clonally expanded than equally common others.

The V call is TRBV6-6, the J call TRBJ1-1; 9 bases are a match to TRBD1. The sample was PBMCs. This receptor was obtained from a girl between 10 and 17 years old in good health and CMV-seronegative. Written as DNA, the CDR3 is TGTGCCAGCAGACAGGGACAGGGAGCGAATGAAGCTTTCTTT. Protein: CASRQGQGANEAFF.